The T cell receptor (beta chain) under discussion was sequenced for a study of blood T cell repertoires in COVID-19 (dated by TCRdb to the early 2020s). Looking at the study overall: The collaborator samples originated in the United States, Italy and Spain and spanned the acute and convalescent phases of COVID-19. The material from the prospective study consisted of cDNA or gDNA derived from T cells, B-cell-depleted T cells, or PBMCs. Subjects who had been exposed to COVID-19, were actively infected with it, or had recovered from it provided the deeply sampled blood TCRbeta repertoires that made up the dataset. The repertoires were made available in a free public database intended to serve as a resource for research on the immune response to SARS-CoV-2. The samples were drawn from the first 160 participants of the ongoing ImmuneRACE study and from 950 to 1,500 subjects provided by 6 global collaborators. The sample metadata nearly always contained a de-identified subject ID, COVID-19 status, age in years and sex. Where HLA class I and class II types were available, the types were taken from metadata supplied by the sample provider, not from assay-based typing. The study at large found these results: Clinical and demographic metadata were provided uncurated, with the amount varying by source and participant.

Collaborating institutions collected whole blood in K2EDTA tubes following their own protocols. For TCRbeta analysis, collaborators shipped samples in one of three forms: frozen whole blood, isolated PBMCs, or DNA extracted from either of those sample types. Cut back by 3 bases and 2 bases, the V and J ends lie 13 bases apart. As encoded in the germline V gene, CDR1 is SQVTM while CDR2 is ANQGSEA. From the cysteine up to the phenylalanine, the CDR3 has a length of 15 residues. Only the CDR3 part of the read is kept: 45 bases, read in frame from the first base. The immunoSEQ Assay, a bias-controlled multiplex PCR, was used to amplify TCRbeta CDR3 regions from genomic DNA. On the authors' methods: Nucleated cell counts per sample were estimated from amplification of reference gene primers within the assay. To quantify the absolute abundance of each unique TCRbeta CDR3 rearrangement, sequence reads were collapsed and filtered. For each sample, productive Simpson clonality was calculated as the square root of Simpson's diversity index over productive rearrangements. TCRdb took this table from immuneACCESS and kept in-frame rearrangements with V and J called. Such tables lack part of the clones; where checked against another copy, unresolved V genes explain under half of the gap, and the rest is unexplained. V, J and clone size are those of that table, while D and trimming were read from the DNA. Counted in this sample were 110,000 to 150,000 clones; 81% of them appeared once. The biggest ten clones account for more than 8% of the sample.

With regard to this clone: No antigen is known for it. Base qualities are not recorded, but no much larger clone differs from it by a single base.

The source of this sequence is a human donor in a cohort sampled during active COVID-19. The receptor chain draws on TRBV29-1 and TRBJ2-2; a tentative D call is TRBD1 (5 bases match). Sample: peripheral blood. The DNA sequence reads TGCAGCGTTGACCCAGGGCGAGGTAACACCGGGGAGCTGTTTTTT. This codes for CSVDPGRGNTGELFF.